Below, 5 T cell receptor beta chains from the same sample are listed, as sequenced in a study of blood T cell repertoires in COVID-19. Sequencing was performed with immunoSEQ multiplex PCR; in TCRdb, only in-frame clones are kept and a portion is missing. The sample consists of about 190,000 clones, about 85% of them appearing once. Sequenced input: peripheral blood. The receptors stem from a human donor in a cohort sampled during active COVID-19.

The chain joins TRBV20-1 to TRBJ1-3; unclear D gene. Germline lookup yields CDR1 DFQATT and CDR2 SNEGSKA (reference sequence). Between the trimmed V and J ends, which lost 3 bases and 6 bases, there was a span of 6 bases. CDR3 length: 11 residues. DNA of the CDR3: TGCAGTGCTAGGCGGGCAAACACCATATATTTT. Translated, it gives CSARRANTIYF.

Written as DNA, the CDR3 is TGTGCCAGCAGCCGGGACAGGAGCTCTTATGGCTACACCTTC. Translating gives CASSRDRSSYGYTF. The J gene is TRBJ1-2, the V gene TRBV3-1 (or the pseudogene TRBV3-2); TRBD1 agrees at 8 bases. Germline V gives CDR1 LGHDT, CDR2 YNNKEL (reference sequence). The V gene end was trimmed by 4 bases and the J gene end by 5 bases; junction bases not matched to a gene: 6. CDR3 length equals 14 residues.

The chain is built from TRBV14 and TRBJ1-1; D unresolved. The CDR3 is 17 amino acids. Germline values: CDR1 SGHDN, CDR2 FVKESK. Deletions cut 4 bases from V and 2 bases from J, with 20 bases between. The CDR3 here is CASSPRSGLIGNTEAFF. CDR3 bases: TGTGCCAGCAGCCCGAGGTCGGGGTTGATCGGCAACACTGAAGCTTTCTTT. Variable domain in full (rest from reference TRBV14 and TRBJ1-1): EAGVTQFPSHSVIEKGQTVTLRCDPISGHDNLYWYRRVMGKEIKFLLHFVKESKQDESGMPNNRFLAERTGGTYSTLKVQPAELEDSGVYFCASSPRSGLIGNTEAFFGQGTRLTVV.

V usage is TRBV18 and J usage is TRBJ1-1; TRBD1 is a possible D gene (5 bases). The CDR3 sequence is 15 residues long. Trimming cost V 3 bases and J 4 bases, with 15 bases left between them. Per the germline V gene, CDR1 is KGHSH and CDR2 is LQKENI. The CDR3 DNA reads as TGTGCCAGCTCACCGTCCGCGCAGGGTTTCACTGAAGCTTTCTTT. Its protein is CASSPSAQGFTEAFF. Variable domain in full (rest from reference TRBV18 and TRBJ1-1): NAGVMQNPRHLVRRRGQEARLRCSPMKGHSHVYWYRQLPEEGLKFMVYLQKENIIDESGMPKERFSAEFPKEGPSILRIQQVVRGDSAAYFCASSPSAQGFTEAFFGQGTRLTVV.

This chain links TRBV5-1 with TRBJ1-1, with 11 nucleotides matching TRBD1. The trim removed 3 bases at V and 4 bases at J, leaving 2 bases unmatched. In germline, CDR1 is SGHRS, CDR2 YFSETQ. The CDR3 length is 14 residues. CDR3 nucleotides: TGCGCCAGCAGCTCCGGGACAGGGGGCACTGAAGCTTTCTTT. Its translation is CASSSGTGGTEAFF.